This TCR beta chain was sequenced in a study of chemoradiotherapy in HPV16-positive cancers. This clone was counted only a few times. Measured with immunoSEQ multiplex PCR; TCRdb has only the in-frame clones, and not every one. The table has roughly 28,000 clones, over 65% seen once; the top ten hold approximately 5%. The receptor was isolated from a human donor with HPV-associated anogenital cancer. The material sequenced was blood, taken from a patient who underwent chemoradiotherapy.

The CDR3 coding sequence is TGTGCCAGCAGTTTTGGCCCCGTCGAGGCAGGGCGGTCTAGTAATTCACCCCTCCACTTT. It yields the protein CASSFGPVEAGRSSNSPLHF. The chain combines TRBV27 with TRBJ1-6; D is possibly TRBD1 (5 bases). The CDR3 contains 20 residues. CDR1 and CDR2 from the germline V gene are MNHEY and SMNVEV (reference sequence). The V and J ends lost 3 bases and 6 bases respectively, with 27 bases between them.